These 21 T cell receptor beta chains originate from one sample sequenced in a study of T cell responses to AZD1222 COVID-19 vaccine. Method: immunoSEQ multiplex PCR; TCRdb's copy keeps in-frame clones and lacks some. The profile covers 78,000 or so clones, with 80% appearing a single time and around 48% taken by the ten largest. The specimen was peripheral blood, collected 28 days after the second AZD1222 dose. These receptors all stem from an adult who received the AZD1222 COVID-19 vaccine.

The rearrangement uses TRBV10-3 and TRBJ2-2; D is undetermined. This CDR3 is built from 13 residues. Germline V gives CDR1 ENHRY, CDR2 SYGVKD. The V end was cut by 0 bases, the J end by 5 bases, with 4 bases between. The CDR3 here is CAISESMTGELFF. For the CDR3, the DNA is TGTGCCATCAGTGAGTCGATGACCGGGGAGCTGTTTTTT.

The rearrangement uses TRBV28 and TRBJ1-2; D is ambiguous. V lost 2 bases and J lost 7, with 8 bases in between. The CDR3 length is 12 residues. Germline V gene lookup returns CDR1 MDHEN and CDR2 SYDVKM. CDR3 residues: CASSLLLAGYTF. The CDR3 DNA reads as TGTGCCAGCAGTTTACTTTTGGCTGGCTACACCTTC.

CDR3 sequence reads: CASSSYQPQHF. The CDR3 coding sequence is TGTGCCAGCAGTTCATATCAGCCCCAGCATTTT. The rearrangement joins TRBV28 to TRBJ1-5; D not resolved. Germline V lookup: CDR1 MDHEN, CDR2 SYDVKM. Trimming took off 4 bases at V and 5 bases at J, with 3 bases between the two ends. The CDR3 covers 11 residues. Together with reference TRBV28 and TRBJ1-5, the CDR3 gives the full variable domain: DVKVTQSSRYLVKRTGEKVFLECVQDMDHENMFWYRQDPGLGLRLIYFSYDVKMKEKGDIPEGYSVSREKKERFSLILESASTNQTSMYLCASSSYQPQHFGDGTRLSIL.

The V and J genes are TRBV29-1 and TRBJ2-1; tentative D call: TRBD2 (5 bases). CDR3 length: 10 residues. CDR1 and CDR2 (germline): SQVTM, ANQGSEA. Trimming removed 3 bases at V and 9 bases at J, with 6 bases between. CDR3 sequence: CSVEEVEQFF. The CDR3 DNA reads TGCAGCGTTGAGGAGGTTGAGCAGTTCTTC.

The chain combines TRBV28 with TRBJ1-1; possible D gene TRBD1, 5 bases. Trimming cost V 7 bases and J 7 bases, with 10 bases left between them. Germline CDR1 MDHEN, CDR2 SYDVKM. The CDR3 is 11 amino acids. This chain's CDR3 is CASKRQLEAFF. The CDR3 DNA reads as TGTGCCAGCAAGAGACAGCTTGAAGCTTTCTTT. Complete variable domain (other parts from reference TRBV28 and TRBJ1-1): DVKVTQSSRYLVKRTGEKVFLECVQDMDHENMFWYRQDPGLGLRLIYFSYDVKMKEKGDIPEGYSVSREKKERFSLILESASTNQTSMYLCASKRQLEAFFGQGTRLTVV.

The V gene is TRBV19, the J gene TRBJ2-2; tentatively, D is TRBD1 (5 bases). CDR3 length: 14 residues. Trimming cost V 6 bases and J 7 bases, with 15 bases left between them. Germline CDR1 LNHDA, CDR2 SQIVND (reference sequence). The CDR3 reads CASRFMGHDGELFF. The CDR3 nucleotides read TGTGCCAGTAGGTTCATGGGGCATGACGGGGAGCTGTTTTTT.

V usage is TRBV19 and J usage is TRBJ1-5, with a weak D call TRBD1 (6 bases). Trimming pared 9 bases from V and 0 bases from J, leaving 18 bases between. The length of the CDR3 is 16 residues. The germline gives CDR1 LNHDA, CDR2 SQIVND (reference sequence). Here the CDR3 reads CASRSGGQGSNQPQHF. For the CDR3, the DNA is TGTGCCAGCCGATCCGGGGGGCAGGGTAGCAATCAGCCCCAGCATTTT.

Only a few counts were recorded for this clone. The chain links TRBV27 to TRBJ2-1, with D tentatively TRBD2 (6 bases). The germline V gene encodes CDR1 MNHEY and CDR2 SMNVEV (reference sequence). This CDR3 spans 12 amino acids. The V gene lost 8 bases and the J gene lost 10 bases, with 15 bases spanning the gap. CDR3 region: CASYHYREEQFF. The CDR3, as DNA: TGTGCCAGCTATCACTATCGGGAGGAGCAGTTCTTC.

The V call is TRBV28, the J call TRBJ1-4; D is uncertain. The V gene's germline CDR1 is MDHEN and CDR2 SYDVKM. This CDR3 contains 14 residues. Trimming stripped 7 bases from V and 8 bases from J, with 17 bases between. The DNA for the CDR3 is TGTGCCAGCACCGGTCCCCCGAGGGAAGAAAAACTGTTTTTT. It specifies CASTGPPREEKLFF. Full variable domain (rest looked up from reference TRBV28 and TRBJ1-4): DVKVTQSSRYLVKRTGEKVFLECVQDMDHENMFWYRQDPGLGLRLIYFSYDVKMKEKGDIPEGYSVSREKKERFSLILESASTNQTSMYLCASTGPPREEKLFFGSGTQLSVL.

The rearrangement joins TRBV7-8 to TRBJ2-7; no reliable D call. The germline CDR1 and CDR2 sequences are SGHVS and FQNEAQ. V lost 8 bases and J lost 4, with 6 bases in between. The CDR3 has 10 amino acids. CDR3 sequence: CASGSYEQYF. In nucleotides, the CDR3 is TGTGCCAGCGGATCGTACGAGCAGTACTTC.

This rearrangement joins TRBV11-3 to TRBJ2-2, with 9 bases identical to TRBD2. The V segment lost 1 base and the J segment 4 bases; nucleotides outside the gene matches: 4. Looked up from germline, CDR1 is SGHNT and CDR2 is YENEEA. The CDR3 is 16 amino acids. This CDR3 is CASSLGTSAFTGELFF. The CDR3 DNA reads TGTGCCAGCAGCTTAGGGACTAGCGCTTTCACCGGGGAGCTGTTTTTT. The complete variable domain, with remaining parts taken from reference TRBV11-3 and TRBJ2-2, reads EAGVVQSPRYKIIEKKQPVAFWCNPISGHNTLYWYLQNLGQGPELLIRYENEEAVDDSQLPKDRFSAERLKGVDSTLKIQPAELGDSAVYLCASSLGTSAFTGELFFGEGSRLTVL.

Of note for this clone: A read error may account for a junction end that differs from germline. The J gene is TRBJ2-7, the V gene TRBV27, with 8 bases that match TRBD1. CDR3 length: 18 residues. Germline lookup yields CDR1 MNHEY and CDR2 SMNVEV (reference sequence). The CDR3 region has the DNA TGTGCCAGCAGTTCCATTCCAATCCGACAGGGGTACTCCTCCGAGCAGTACTTC. This codes for CASSSIPIRQGYSSEQYF.

To note about this clone: Just one base apart from a much larger clone, this may be a read error. J is TRBJ2-2 and V is TRBV27; no clear D gene. Trimming left V 5 bases short and J 0 bases short, with 1 base between. Germline assignment: CDR1 MNHEY and CDR2 SMNVEV (reference sequence). The CDR3 is 12 amino acids. For the CDR3, the DNA is TGTGCCAGCAGTGCGAACACCGGGGAGCTGTTTTTT. Translation gives CASSANTGELFF.

The V gene is TRBV24-1, the J gene TRBJ2-3; the D gene could be TRBD1 or TRBD2 (6 bases each). CDR1 KGHDR and CDR2 SFDVKD come from the germline V gene. The CDR3 contains 16 residues. Trimming left V 4 bases short and J 1 base short, with 14 bases between. The CDR3 loop reads CATSEARGLGTDTQYF. CDR3 in DNA: TGTGCCACCAGTGAGGCCCGGGGGCTGGGCACAGATACGCAGTATTTT.

V usage is TRBV2 and J usage is TRBJ1-3, with a weak D call TRBD1 (5 bases). V dropped 2 bases and J dropped 2 bases, with 10 bases sitting between them. In germline, CDR1 is SNHLY, CDR2 FYNNEI. The CDR3 has 15 residues. The CDR3 region is CASSEYGGAGNTIYF. CDR3 bases: TGTGCCAGCAGTGAATACGGGGGTGCTGGAAACACCATATATTTT.

This sequence joins TRBV19 and TRBJ1-2, with D maybe TRBD1 (5 bases). The CDR3 runs 13 residues. Trimming pared 6 bases from V and 7 bases from J, leaving 15 bases between. CDR1 LNHDA and CDR2 SQIVND come from the germline V gene (reference sequence). The CDR3 sequence is CASRLADSRGYTF. The CDR3 region has the DNA TGTGCCAGTAGACTTGCTGACAGCCGTGGCTACACCTTC.

The V call is TRBV6-4, the J call TRBJ1-1, with D unresolved. Germline lookup yields CDR1 MRHNA and CDR2 SNTAGT. The ends were cut back, 2 bases at V and 7 bases at J, with 8 bases in the middle. This CDR3 is 12 amino acids long. The CDR3 spells CASSDGGSEAFF. CDR3 nucleotides: TGTGCCAGCAGTGACGGTGGCAGTGAAGCTTTCTTT.

V is TRBV28 and J is TRBJ1-4; D remains ambiguous. The CDR3 runs to 13 residues. V was clipped by 7 bases and J by 8 bases, with 14 bases between them. CDR1 is MDHEN and CDR2 is SYDVKM in the germline V gene. CDR3 amino acids: CASKNVVYEKLFF. Written as DNA, the CDR3 is TGTGCCAGCAAGAACGTAGTATACGAAAAACTGTTTTTT. Supplemented by reference TRBV28 and TRBJ1-4, the full variable domain reads DVKVTQSSRYLVKRTGEKVFLECVQDMDHENMFWYRQDPGLGLRLIYFSYDVKMKEKGDIPEGYSVSREKKERFSLILESASTNQTSMYLCASKNVVYEKLFFGSGTQLSVL.

The chain uses TRBV5-5 and TRBJ2-1, with D tentatively TRBD2 (5 bases). With 4 bases removed from V and 0 bases from J, the gap between germline ends came to 11 bases. The CDR3 covers 15 residues. Germline CDR1 is SGHKS and CDR2 is YYEKEE (reference sequence). The CDR3 region has the DNA TGTGCCAGCAGCGAGAGCGGCAGCTCCTACAATGAGCAGTTCTTC. Protein: CASSESGSSYNEQFF.

V and J are TRBV11-1 and TRBJ2-7, with 11 bases that match TRBD2. This CDR3 contains 15 residues. Germline loops: CDR1 SGHAT, CDR2 FQDESV (reference sequence). V was pared by 1 base and J by 3 bases, with 2 bases of the junction left unmatched. The CDR3 region has the DNA TGTGCCAGCAGCTTAGGTCTAGCGGGAGGCTACGAGCAGTACTTC. Amino acids: CASSLGLAGGYEQYF.

V gene TRBV25-1 combines with J gene TRBJ1-6; 8 nucleotides line up with TRBD1. Germline assignment: CDR1 MGHDK and CDR2 SYGVNS. The CDR3 runs to 14 residues. After removal of 6 bases from V and 9 bases from J, the junction contained 7 bases not matched to a gene. CDR3 sequence (DNA): TGTGCCAGCAGCCCGACAGGGGTAATTTCACCCCTCCACTTT. It specifies CASSPTGVISPLHF.